This T cell receptor (beta chain) was recorded in a study of shared clonotypes between healthy human individuals. Turning to the study itself: For every donor, three CD4 naive, three CD4 memory, two CD8 naive and one CD8 memory plates were used.

Healthy HIV-negative adults with no recent acute infections or vaccinations were recruited as donors. Subsets obtained from CD4+ cells comprised CD45RA+ naive and CD45RA-negative memory cells. To note about this clone: Its antigen is unknown.

Germline CDR1 reads SGHTA; CDR2 reads FQGNSA. Trimming took 4 bases from V and 0 from J, leaving 7 bases between them. The CDR3 consists of 14 residues. Study-wide points: The generation probabilities recorded for non-shared clonotypes fell below those of clonotypes shared by all four donors.

Generated by immunoSEQ multiplex PCR, the TCRdb table keeps only in-frame clones and is missing some. The sample lists 950,000 to 1,300,000 clones; about 80% were seen once. This chain connects TRBV7-2 to TRBJ1-5; no clear D. Specimen: memory CD4+ T cells sorted from blood. Indicated subset: CD45RA-negative fraction. This sequence originates from a man aged 18 to 35 in good health. Written as DNA, the CDR3 is TGTGCCAGCAGCTACACCCATAGCAATCAGCCCCAGCATTTT. It encodes CASSYTHSNQPQHF.